These T cell receptor beta chains were read from a single sample in a study of a mutant IDH1 vaccine in newly diagnosed glioma. Data came from immunoSEQ multiplex PCR; TCRdb stores just in-frame clones and leaves some out. This table holds around 40,000 clones, approximately 84% found once. These receptors lack a known antigen. The sample consisted of PBMCs, taken from a glioma patient whose treatment included an IDH1 peptide vaccine. These TCRs come from a woman younger than 30 with glioma. Some clones in this sample may be carry-over from other donors' samples. The CDR3 runs from the conserved cysteine through the conserved F or W. The order of the fields is clone size, V gene, J gene, D gene, CDR3 protein, CDR3 DNA. D genes are given only for firm matches. Not every row has a clone size; where given, it reads once, few, many or a size class.

abundance: -; v_gene: TRBV20-1; j_gene: TRBJ1-3; d_gene: -; CDR3aa: CSARGGVTIYF; CDR3nt: TGCAGTGCTAGAGGAGGGGTCACCATATATTTT
abundance: -; v_gene: TRBV4-3; j_gene: TRBJ2-1; d_gene: TRBD2; CDR3aa: CASSHRLAVYNEQFF; CDR3nt: TGCGCCAGCAGCCACCGACTAGCGGTCTACAATGAGCAGTTCTTC
abundance: -; v_gene: TRBV6-1; j_gene: TRBJ1-5; d_gene: -; CDR3aa: CASSVDRNQPQHF; CDR3nt: TGTGCCAGCAGCGTAGACAGAAATCAGCCCCAGCATTTT
abundance: once; v_gene: TRBV9; j_gene: TRBJ2-7; d_gene: -; CDR3aa: CASSVMPESSYEQYF; CDR3nt: TGTGCCAGCAGCGTAATGCCAGAGAGCTCCTACGAGCAGTACTTC
abundance: -; v_gene: TRBV4-1; j_gene: TRBJ2-7; d_gene: TRBD1; CDR3aa: CASSQDTRGREQYF; CDR3nt: TGCGCCAGCAGCCAAGATACCAGGGGGCGCGAGCAGTACTTC
abundance: -; v_gene: TRBV18; j_gene: TRBJ1-2; d_gene: -; CDR3aa: CASSPLQGEGYTF; CDR3nt: TGTGCCAGCTCACCGTTACAGGGCGAGGGCTACACCTTC
abundance: -; v_gene: TRBV29-1; j_gene: TRBJ1-1; d_gene: -; CDR3aa: CSASRQVNTEAFF; CDR3nt: TGCAGCGCCAGCCGACAGGTCAACACTGAAGCTTTCTTT
abundance: -; v_gene: TRBV5-1; j_gene: TRBJ1-1; d_gene: TRBD1; CDR3aa: CASSRGQGTGTEAFF; CDR3nt: TGCGCCAGCAGCAGGGGACAGGGTACAGGCACTGAAGCTTTCTTT
abundance: -; v_gene: TRBV7-9; j_gene: TRBJ1-1; d_gene: -; CDR3aa: CASSSILGGRNRHTEAFF; CDR3nt: TGTGCCAGCAGCTCGATACTTGGCGGACGGAACAGGCACACTGAAGCTTTCTTT
abundance: -; v_gene: TRBV15; j_gene: TRBJ2-7; d_gene: -; CDR3aa: CATSRVKGVAYEQYF; CDR3nt: TGTGCCACCAGCAGAGTTAAGGGGGTAGCGTACGAGCAGTACTTC
abundance: -; v_gene: TRBV19; j_gene: TRBJ1-5; d_gene: -; CDR3aa: CASSADTPNQPQHF; CDR3nt: TGTGCCAGTAGCGCGGACACCCCAAATCAGCCCCAGCATTTT
abundance: -; v_gene: TRBV9; j_gene: TRBJ1-5; d_gene: -; CDR3aa: CASSVGGNNQPQHF; CDR3nt: TGTGCCAGCAGCGTAGGTGGAAACAATCAGCCCCAGCATTTT
abundance: once; v_gene: TRBV10-3; j_gene: TRBJ1-3; d_gene: -; CDR3aa: CAISESTGVGAGNTIYF; CDR3nt: TGTGCCATCAGTGAGTCGACCGGGGTAGGGGCTGGAAACACCATATATTTT
abundance: once; v_gene: TRBV7-9; j_gene: TRBJ2-2; d_gene: -; CDR3aa: CASRFKVGEAGELFF; CDR3nt: TGTGCCAGCAGATTTAAGGTCGGGGAGGCCGGGGAGCTGTTTTTT
abundance: -; v_gene: TRBV11-2; j_gene: TRBJ2-1; d_gene: TRBD2; CDR3aa: CASSRLASTQFF; CDR3nt: TGTGCCAGCAGCCGACTAGCTAGCACGCAGTTCTTC
abundance: once; v_gene: TRBV6-5; j_gene: TRBJ2-7; d_gene: TRBD1; CDR3aa: CASSPGTDTYEQYF; CDR3nt: TGTGCCAGCAGTCCCGGGACAGACACCTACGAGCAGTACTTC